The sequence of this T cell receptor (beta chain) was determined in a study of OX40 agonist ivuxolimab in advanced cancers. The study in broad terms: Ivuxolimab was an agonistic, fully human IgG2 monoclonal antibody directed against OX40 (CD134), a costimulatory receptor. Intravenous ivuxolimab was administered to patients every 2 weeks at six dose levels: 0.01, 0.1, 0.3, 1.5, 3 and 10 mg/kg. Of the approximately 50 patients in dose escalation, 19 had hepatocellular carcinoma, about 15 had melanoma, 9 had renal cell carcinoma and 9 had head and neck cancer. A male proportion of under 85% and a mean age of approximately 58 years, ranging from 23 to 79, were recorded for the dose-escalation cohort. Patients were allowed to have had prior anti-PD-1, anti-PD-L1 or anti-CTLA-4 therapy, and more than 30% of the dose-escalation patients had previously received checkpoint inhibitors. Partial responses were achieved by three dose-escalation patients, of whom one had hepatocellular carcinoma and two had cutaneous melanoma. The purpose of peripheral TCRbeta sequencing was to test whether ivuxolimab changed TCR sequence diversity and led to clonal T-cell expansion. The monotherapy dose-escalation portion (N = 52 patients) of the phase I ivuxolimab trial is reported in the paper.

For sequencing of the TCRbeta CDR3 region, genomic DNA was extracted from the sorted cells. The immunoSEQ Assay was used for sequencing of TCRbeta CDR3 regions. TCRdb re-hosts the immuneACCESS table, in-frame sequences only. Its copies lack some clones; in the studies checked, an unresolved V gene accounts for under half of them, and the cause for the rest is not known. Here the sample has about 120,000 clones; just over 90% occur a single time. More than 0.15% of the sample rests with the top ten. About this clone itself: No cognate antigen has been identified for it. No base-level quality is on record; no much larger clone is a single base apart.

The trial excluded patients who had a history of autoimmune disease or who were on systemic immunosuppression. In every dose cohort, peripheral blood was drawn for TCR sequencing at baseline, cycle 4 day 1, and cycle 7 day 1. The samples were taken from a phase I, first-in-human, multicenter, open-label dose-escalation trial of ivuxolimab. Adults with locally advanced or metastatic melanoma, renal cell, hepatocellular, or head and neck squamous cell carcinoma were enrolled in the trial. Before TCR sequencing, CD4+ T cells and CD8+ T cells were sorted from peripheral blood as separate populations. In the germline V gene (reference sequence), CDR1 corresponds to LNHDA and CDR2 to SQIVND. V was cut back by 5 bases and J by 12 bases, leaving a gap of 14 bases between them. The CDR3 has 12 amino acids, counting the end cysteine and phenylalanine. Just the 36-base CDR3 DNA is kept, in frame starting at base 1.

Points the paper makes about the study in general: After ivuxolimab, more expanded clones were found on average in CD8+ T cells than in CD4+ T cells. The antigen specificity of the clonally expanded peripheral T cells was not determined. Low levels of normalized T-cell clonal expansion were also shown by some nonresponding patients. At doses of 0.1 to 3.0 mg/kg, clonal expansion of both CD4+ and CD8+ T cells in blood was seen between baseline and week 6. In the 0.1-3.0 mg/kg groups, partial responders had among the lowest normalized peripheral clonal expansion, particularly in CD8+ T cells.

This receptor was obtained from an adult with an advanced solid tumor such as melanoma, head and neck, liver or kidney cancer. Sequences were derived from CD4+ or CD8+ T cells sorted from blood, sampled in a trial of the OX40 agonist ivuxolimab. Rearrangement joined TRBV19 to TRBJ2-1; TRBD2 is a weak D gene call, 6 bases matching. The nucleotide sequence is TGTGCCAGTAGTCCCGGGGGTCACGGGCAGTTCTTC. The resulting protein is CASSPGGHGQFF.